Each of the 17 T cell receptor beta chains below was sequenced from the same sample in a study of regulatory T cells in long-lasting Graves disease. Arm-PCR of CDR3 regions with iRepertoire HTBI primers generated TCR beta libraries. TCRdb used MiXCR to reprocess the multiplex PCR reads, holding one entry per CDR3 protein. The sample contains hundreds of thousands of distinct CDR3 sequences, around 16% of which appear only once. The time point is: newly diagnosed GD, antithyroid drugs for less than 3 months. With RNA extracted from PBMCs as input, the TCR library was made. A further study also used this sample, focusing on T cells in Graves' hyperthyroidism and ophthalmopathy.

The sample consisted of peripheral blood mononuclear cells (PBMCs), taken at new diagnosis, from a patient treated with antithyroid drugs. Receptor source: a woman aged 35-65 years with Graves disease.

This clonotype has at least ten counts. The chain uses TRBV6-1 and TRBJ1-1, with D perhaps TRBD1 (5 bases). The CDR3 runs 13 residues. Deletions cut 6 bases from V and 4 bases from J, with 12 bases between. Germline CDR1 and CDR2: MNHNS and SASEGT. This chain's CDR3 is CASSAGYSTEAFF. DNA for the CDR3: TGTGCCAGCAGCGCAGGGTACTCCACTGAAGCTTTCTTT.

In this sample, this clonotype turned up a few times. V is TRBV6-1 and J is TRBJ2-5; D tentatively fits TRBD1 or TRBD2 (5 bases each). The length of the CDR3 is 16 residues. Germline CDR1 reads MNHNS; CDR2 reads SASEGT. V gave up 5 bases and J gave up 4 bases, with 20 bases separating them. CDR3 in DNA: TGTGCCAGCAGTCCCTCAGGGCCACAGAGGGGAGAGACCCAGTACTTC. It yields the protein CASSPSGPQRGETQYF.

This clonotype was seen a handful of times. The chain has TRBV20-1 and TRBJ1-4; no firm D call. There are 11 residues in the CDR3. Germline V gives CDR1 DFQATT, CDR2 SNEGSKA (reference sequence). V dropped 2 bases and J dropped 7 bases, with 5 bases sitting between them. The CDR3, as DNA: TGCAGTGCTAGATTTGTTGAAAAACTGTTTTTT. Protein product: CSARFVEKLFF.

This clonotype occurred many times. CDR3 in amino acids: CASSGRDNQPQHF. DNA of the CDR3: TGTGCCAGCAGTGGCAGGGACAATCAGCCCCAGCATTTT. J is TRBJ1-5 and V is TRBV6-1; tentatively, D is TRBD1 (5 bases). CDR3 length: 13 amino acids. Germline V gene sequence: CDR1 MNHNS, CDR2 SASEGT. Trimming removed 4 bases at V and 3 bases at J, with 7 bases between.

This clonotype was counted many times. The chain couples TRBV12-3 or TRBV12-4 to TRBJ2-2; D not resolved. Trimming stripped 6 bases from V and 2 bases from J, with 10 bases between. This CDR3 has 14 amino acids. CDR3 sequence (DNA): TGTGCCAGCAGGCCGGATCAAAACACCGGGGAGCTGTTTTTT. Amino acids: CASRPDQNTGELFF.

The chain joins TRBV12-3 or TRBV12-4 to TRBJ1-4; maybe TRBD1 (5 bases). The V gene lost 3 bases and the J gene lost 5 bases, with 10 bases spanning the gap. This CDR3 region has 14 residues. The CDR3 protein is CASSLGVGNEKLFF. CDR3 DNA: TGTGCCAGCAGTTTGGGGGTAGGGAATGAAAAACTGTTTTTT.

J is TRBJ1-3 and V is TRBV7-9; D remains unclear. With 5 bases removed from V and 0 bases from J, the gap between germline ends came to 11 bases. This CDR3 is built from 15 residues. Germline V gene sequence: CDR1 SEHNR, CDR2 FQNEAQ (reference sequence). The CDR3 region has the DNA TGTGCCAGCAGCGGAGGGTCTCTCTCTGGAAACACCATATATTTT. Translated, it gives CASSGGSLSGNTIYF.

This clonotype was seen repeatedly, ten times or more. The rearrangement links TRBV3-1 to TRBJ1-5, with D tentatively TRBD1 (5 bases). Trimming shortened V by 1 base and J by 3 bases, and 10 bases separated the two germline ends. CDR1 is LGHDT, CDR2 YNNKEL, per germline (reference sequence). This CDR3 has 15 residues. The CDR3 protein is CASSQASGHNQPQHF. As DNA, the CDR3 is TGTGCCAGCAGCCAAGCTTCTGGACACAATCAGCCCCAGCATTTT.

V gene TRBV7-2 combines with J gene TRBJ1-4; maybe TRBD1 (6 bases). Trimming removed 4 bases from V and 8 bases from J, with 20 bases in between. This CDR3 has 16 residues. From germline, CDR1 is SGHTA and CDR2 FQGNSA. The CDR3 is CASSSRSSGDREKLFF. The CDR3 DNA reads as TGTGCCAGCAGCTCCCGTTCGTCAGGGGACCGGGAAAAACTGTTTTTT.

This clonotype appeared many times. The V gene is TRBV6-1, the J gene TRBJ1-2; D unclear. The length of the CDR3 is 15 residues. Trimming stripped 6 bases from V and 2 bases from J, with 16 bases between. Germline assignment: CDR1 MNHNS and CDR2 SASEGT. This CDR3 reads CASRESWTGNYGYTF. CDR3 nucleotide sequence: TGTGCCAGCAGAGAATCCTGGACGGGAAACTATGGCTACACCTTC.

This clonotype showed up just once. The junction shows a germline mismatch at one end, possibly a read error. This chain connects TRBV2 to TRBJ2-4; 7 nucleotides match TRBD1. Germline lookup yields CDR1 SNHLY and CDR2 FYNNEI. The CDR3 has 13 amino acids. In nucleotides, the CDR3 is TGTGCCAGCAGTGGGGACAGCCAAGAGACCCAGCACTTC. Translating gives CASSGDSQETQHF.

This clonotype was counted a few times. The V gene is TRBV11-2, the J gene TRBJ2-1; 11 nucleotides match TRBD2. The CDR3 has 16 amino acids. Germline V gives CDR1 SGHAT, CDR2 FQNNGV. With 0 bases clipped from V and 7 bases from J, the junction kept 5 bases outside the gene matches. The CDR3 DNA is TGTGCCAGCAGCTTAGATTCTAGCGGGGGGTTAAATGAGCAGTTCTTC. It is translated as CASSLDSSGGLNEQFF.

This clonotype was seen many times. In DNA form, the CDR3 reads TGTGCCAGTAGTACTAGCGGGGGGCTTCAAGAGACCCAGTACTTC. Translated, it gives CASSTSGGLQETQYF. The rearrangement joins TRBV19 to TRBJ2-5; 11 bases line up with TRBD2. Germline V gene sequence: CDR1 LNHDA, CDR2 SQIVND (reference sequence). This CDR3 region has 15 residues. Losses at the gene ends were 4 bases for V and 2 bases for J; bases not matched to a gene: 3.

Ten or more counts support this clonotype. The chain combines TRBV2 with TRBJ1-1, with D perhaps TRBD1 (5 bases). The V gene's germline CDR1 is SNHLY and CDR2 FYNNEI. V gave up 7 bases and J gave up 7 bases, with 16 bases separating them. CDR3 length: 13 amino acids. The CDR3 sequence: CASKKRGSGEAFF. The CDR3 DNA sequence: TGTGCCAGCAAGAAGCGGGGGTCGGGTGAAGCTTTCTTT.

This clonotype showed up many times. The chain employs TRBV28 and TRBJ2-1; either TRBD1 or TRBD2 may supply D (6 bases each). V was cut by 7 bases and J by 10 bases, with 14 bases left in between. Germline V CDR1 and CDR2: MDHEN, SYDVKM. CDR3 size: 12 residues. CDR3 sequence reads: CASKRGVGEQFF. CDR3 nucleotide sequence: TGTGCCAGCAAGAGGGGGGTCGGGGAGCAGTTCTTC.

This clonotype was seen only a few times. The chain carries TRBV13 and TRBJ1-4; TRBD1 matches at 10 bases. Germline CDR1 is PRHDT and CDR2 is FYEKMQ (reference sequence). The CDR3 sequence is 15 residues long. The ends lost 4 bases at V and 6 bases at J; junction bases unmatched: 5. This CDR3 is CASSSSGTGDEKLFF. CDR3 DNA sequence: TGTGCCAGCAGCTCGTCCGGGACAGGGGATGAAAAACTGTTTTTT.

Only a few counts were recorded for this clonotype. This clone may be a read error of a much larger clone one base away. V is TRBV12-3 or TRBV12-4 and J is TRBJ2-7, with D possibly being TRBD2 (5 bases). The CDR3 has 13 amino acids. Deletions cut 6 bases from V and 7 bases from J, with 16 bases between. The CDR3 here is CASSFGVLMEQYF. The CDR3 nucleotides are TGTGCCAGCAGCTTCGGGGTGTTGATGGAGCAGTACTTC.